The 4 T cell receptor beta chains in this list originate from one sample, sequenced in a study of cytomegalovirus exposure and HLA in healthy donors. A multiplex PCR was run with 60 Vbeta primers and 13 Jbeta primers. Libraries were prepared by immunoSEQ multiplex PCR; TCRdb keeps only in-frame clonotypes and omits some of them. This sample has 150,000 to 200,000 clones, with around four fifths found just once. The sample consisted of PBMCs. These receptors were obtained from a man younger than 35 in good health and CMV-seropositive.

Comments on this clone: The junction and the germline gene differ at one end; a read error may be behind it. In the same sample, other DNA sequences code for this CDR3. The chain links TRBV27 to TRBJ2-3; D not certain. Germline assignment: CDR1 MNHEY and CDR2 SMNVEV (reference sequence). This CDR3 region has 15 residues. CDR3 sequence: CASSFEKSGTDTQYF. In nucleotides, the CDR3 is TGCGCCAGCAGTTTCGAGAAGTCAGGAACAGATACGCAGTATTTT.

The chain joins TRBV28 to TRBJ1-1, with D possibly TRBD1 on 6 matching bases. The V end lost 4 bases, the J end lost 1 base, and 16 bases lay between the germline ends. The CDR3 is 16 amino acids. The germline CDR1 and CDR2 sequences are MDHEN and SYDVKM. The CDR3: CASSSFLVTGNTEAFF. The CDR3 region has the DNA TGTGCCAGCAGTTCATTTCTTGTGACAGGGAACACTGAAGCTTTCTTT.

The rearrangement links TRBV27 to TRBJ2-3; D is undetermined. The V gene lost 6 bases and the J gene lost 6 bases, with 13 bases spanning the gap. The CDR3 consists of 13 residues. CDR1 is MNHEY and CDR2 is SMNVEV in the germline V gene (reference sequence). The CDR3 spells CASRRYYGDTQYF. The CDR3, as DNA: TGTGCCAGCAGGCGGTATTATGGTGATACGCAGTATTTT.

The chain uses TRBV30 and TRBJ1-4; a weak D match, TRBD1 (5 bases). The CDR3 is 13 residues long. The germline V gene encodes CDR1 GTSNPN and CDR2 SVGIG (reference sequence). V lost 7 bases and J 2 bases, leaving 11 bases between the germline ends. CDR3 bases: TGTGCCTTATACCGGGGGACTAATGAAAAACTGTTTTTT. Translation gives CALYRGTNEKLFF.